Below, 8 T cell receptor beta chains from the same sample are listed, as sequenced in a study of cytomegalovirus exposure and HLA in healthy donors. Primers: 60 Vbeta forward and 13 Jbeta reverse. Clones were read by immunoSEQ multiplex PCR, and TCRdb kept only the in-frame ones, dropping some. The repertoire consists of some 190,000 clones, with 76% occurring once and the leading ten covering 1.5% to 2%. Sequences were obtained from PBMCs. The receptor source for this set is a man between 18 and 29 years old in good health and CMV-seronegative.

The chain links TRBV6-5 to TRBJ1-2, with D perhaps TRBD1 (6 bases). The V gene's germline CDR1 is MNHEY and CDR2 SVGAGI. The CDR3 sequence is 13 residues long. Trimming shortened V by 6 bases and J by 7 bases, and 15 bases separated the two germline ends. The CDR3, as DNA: TGTGCCAGCAGAGTAACAGGGAGTCCTGGCTACACCTTC. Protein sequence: CASRVTGSPGYTF.

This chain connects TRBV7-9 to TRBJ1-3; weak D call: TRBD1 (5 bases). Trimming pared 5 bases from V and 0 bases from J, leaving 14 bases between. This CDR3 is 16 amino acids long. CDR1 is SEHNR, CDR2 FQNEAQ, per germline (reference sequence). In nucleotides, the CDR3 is TGTGCCAGCAGCAAAACCGGGACTATCTCTGGAAACACCATATATTTT. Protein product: CASSKTGTISGNTIYF.

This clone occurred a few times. CDR3 sequence (DNA): TGTGCCAGTATGAAGGGTGCGGGGAACACTGAAGCTTTCTTT. It codes for CASMKGAGNTEAFF. The chain has TRBV19 and TRBJ1-1; no firm D call. The CDR3 consists of 14 residues. Germline V gives CDR1 LNHDA, CDR2 SQIVND (reference sequence). Trimming took off 7 bases at V and 1 base at J, with 13 bases between the two ends.

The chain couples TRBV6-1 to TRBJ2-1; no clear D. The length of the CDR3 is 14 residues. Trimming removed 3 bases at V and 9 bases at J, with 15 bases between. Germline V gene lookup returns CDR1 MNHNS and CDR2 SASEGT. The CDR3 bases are TGTGCCAGCAGTGAGGGTAGCACGTCCACTGAGCAGTTCTTC. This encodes CASSEGSTSTEQFF.

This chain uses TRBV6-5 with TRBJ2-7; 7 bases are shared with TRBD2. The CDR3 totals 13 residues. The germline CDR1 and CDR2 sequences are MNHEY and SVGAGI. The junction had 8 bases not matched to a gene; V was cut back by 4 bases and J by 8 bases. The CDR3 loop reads CASSSWRETKQYF. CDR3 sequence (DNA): TGTGCCAGCAGTTCCTGGCGGGAGACCAAGCAGTACTTC.

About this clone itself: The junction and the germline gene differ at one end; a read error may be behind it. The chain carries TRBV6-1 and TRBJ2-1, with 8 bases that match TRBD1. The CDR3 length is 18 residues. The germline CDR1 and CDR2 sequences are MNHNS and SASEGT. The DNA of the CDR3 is TGTGCCGGCAGTGAAAGGGGGTTCGGGGGACAGGCCTACAATGAGCAGTTCTTC. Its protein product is CAGSERGFGGQAYNEQFF.

The CDR3 region has the DNA TGCGCCAGCAGTCCAGAACCCTCCTCTGGGGCCAACGTCCTGACTTTC. This encodes CASSPEPSSGANVLTF. The chain joins TRBV5-1 to TRBJ2-6; D is unresolved. This CDR3 has 16 amino acids. With 5 bases removed from V and 0 bases from J, the gap between germline ends came to 12 bases. The germline V gene encodes CDR1 SGHRS and CDR2 YFSETQ.

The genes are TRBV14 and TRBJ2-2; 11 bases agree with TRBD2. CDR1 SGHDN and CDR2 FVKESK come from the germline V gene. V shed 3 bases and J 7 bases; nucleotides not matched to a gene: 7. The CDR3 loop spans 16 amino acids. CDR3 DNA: TGTGCCAGCAGCCAGCTACTAGCGGGAGATCGCGGGGAGCTGTTTTTT. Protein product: CASSQLLAGDRGELFF.